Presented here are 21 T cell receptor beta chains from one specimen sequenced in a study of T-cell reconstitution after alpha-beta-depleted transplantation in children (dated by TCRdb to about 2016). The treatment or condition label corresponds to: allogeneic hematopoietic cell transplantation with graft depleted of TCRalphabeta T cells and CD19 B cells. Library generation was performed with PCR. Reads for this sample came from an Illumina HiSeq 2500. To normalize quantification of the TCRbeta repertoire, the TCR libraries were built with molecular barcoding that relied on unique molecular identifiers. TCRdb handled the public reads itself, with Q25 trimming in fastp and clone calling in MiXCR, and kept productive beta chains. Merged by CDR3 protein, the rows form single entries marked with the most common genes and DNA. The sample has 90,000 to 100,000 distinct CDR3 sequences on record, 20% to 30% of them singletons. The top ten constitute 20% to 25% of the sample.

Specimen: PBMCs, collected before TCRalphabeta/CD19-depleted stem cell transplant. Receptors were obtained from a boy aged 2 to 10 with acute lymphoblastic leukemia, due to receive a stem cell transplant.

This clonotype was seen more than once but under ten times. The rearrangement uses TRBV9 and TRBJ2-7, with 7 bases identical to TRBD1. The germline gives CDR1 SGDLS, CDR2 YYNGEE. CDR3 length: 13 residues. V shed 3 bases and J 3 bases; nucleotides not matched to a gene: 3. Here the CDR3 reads CASSDRTGYEQYF. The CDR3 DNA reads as TGTGCCAGCAGCGACAGGACAGGCTACGAGCAGTACTTC.

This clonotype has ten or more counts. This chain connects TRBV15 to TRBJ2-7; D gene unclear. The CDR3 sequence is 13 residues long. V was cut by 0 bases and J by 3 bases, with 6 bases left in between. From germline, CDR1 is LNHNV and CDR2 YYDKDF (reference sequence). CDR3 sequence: CATSRERIYEQYF. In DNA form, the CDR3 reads TGTGCCACCAGCAGAGAACGGATCTACGAGCAGTACTTC.

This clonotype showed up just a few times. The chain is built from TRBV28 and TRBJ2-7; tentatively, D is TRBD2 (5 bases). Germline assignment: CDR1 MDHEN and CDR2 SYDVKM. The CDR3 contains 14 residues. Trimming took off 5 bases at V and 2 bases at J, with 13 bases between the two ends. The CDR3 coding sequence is TGTGCCAGCAGTAAGGACTCCTTTCCCTACGAGCAGTACTTC. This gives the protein CASSKDSFPYEQYF.

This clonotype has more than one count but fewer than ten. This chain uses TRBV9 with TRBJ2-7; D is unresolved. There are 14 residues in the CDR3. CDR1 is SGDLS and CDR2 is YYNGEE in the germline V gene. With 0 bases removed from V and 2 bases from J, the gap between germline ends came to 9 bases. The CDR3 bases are TGTGCCAGCAGCGTAGGCGGTTTGACCTACGAGCAGTACTTC. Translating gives CASSVGGLTYEQYF.

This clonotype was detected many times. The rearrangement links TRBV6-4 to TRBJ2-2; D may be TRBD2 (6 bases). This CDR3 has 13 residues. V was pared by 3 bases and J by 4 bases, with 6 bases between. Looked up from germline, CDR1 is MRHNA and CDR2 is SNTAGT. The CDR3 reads CASSETSTGELFF. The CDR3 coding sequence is TGTGCCAGCAGTGAGACTAGCACCGGGGAGCTGTTTTTT.

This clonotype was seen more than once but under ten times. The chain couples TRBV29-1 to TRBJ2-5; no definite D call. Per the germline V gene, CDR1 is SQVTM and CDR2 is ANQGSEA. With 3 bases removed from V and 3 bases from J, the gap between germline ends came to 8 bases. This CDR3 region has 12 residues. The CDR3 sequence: CSVENSKETQYF. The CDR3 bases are TGCAGCGTTGAGAACAGCAAAGAGACCCAGTACTTC.

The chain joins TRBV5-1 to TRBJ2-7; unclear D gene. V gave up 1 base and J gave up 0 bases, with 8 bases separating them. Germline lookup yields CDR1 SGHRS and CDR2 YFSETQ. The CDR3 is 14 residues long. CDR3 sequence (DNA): TGCGCCAGCAGCTTGTACCTGAGCTCCTACGAGCAGTACTTC. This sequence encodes CASSLYLSSYEQYF.

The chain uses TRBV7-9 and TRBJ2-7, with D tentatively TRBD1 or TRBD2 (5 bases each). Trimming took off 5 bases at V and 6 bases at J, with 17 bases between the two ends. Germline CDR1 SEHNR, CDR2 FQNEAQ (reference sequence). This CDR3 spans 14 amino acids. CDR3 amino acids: CASSTTGTAGEQYF. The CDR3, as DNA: TGTGCCAGCAGCACGACCGGGACCGCCGGCGAGCAGTACTTC.

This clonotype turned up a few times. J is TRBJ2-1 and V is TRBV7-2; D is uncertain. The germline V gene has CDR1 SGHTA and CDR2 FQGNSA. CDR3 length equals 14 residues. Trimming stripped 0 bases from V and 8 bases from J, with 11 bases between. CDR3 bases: TGTGCCAGCAGCTTAGCTTGGGTTGTCGATGAGCAGTTCTTC. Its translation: CASSLAWVVDEQFF.

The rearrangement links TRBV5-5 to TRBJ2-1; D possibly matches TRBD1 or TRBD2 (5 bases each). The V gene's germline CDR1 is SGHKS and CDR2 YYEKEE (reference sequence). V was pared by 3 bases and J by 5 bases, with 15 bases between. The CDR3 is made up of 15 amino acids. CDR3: CASSSLAGGNNEQFF. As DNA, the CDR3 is TGTGCCAGCAGCTCCCTAGCTGGGGGAAACAATGAGCAGTTCTTC.

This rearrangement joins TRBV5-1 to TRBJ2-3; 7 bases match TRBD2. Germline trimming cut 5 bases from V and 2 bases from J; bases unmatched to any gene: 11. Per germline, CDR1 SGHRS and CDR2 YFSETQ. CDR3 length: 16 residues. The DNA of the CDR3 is TGCGCCAGCAGGCCTAGCGGAGGGAGTCCCACAGATACGCAGTATTTT. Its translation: CASRPSGGSPTDTQYF. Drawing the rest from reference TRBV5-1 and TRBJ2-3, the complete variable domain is KAGVTQTPRYLIKTRGQQVTLSCSPISGHRSVSWYQQTPGQGLQFLFEYFSETQRNKGNFPGRFSGRQFSNSRSEMNVSTLELGDSALYLCASRPSGGSPTDTQYFGPGTRLTVL.

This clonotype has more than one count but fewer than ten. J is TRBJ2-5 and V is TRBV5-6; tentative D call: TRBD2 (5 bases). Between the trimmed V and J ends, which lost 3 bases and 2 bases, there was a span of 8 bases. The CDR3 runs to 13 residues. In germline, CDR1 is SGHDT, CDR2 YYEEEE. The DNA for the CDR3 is TGTGCCAGCAGCTCGGAGGTACAAGAGACCCAGTACTTC. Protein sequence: CASSSEVQETQYF.

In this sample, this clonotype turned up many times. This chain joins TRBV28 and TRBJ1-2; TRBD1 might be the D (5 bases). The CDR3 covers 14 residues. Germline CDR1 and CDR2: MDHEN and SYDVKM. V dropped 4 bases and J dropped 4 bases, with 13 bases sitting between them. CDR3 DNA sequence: TGTGCCAGCAGTTGGGGAGACGGGGCCTATGGCTACACCTTC. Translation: CASSWGDGAYGYTF.

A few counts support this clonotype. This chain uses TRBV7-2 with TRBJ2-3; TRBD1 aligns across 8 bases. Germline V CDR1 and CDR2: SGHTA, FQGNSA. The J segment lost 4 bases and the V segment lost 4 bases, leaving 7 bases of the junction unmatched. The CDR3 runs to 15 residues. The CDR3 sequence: CASSSWDRRADTQYF. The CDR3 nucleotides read TGTGCCAGCAGCTCCTGGGACAGGAGAGCAGATACGCAGTATTTT.

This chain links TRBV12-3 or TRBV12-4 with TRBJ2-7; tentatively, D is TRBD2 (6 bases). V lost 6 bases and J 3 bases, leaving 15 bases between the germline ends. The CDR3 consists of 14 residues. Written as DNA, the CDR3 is TGTGCCAGCAGCCTCGGGACTGCTAACTACGAGCAGTACTTC. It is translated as CASSLGTANYEQYF.

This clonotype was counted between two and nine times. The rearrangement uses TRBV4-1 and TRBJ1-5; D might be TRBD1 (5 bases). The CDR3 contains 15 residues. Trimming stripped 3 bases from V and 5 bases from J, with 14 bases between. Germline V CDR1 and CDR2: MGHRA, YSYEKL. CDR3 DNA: TGCGCCAGCAGCCACGCCCAGGGAGGCTATCAGCCCCAGCATTTT. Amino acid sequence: CASSHAQGGYQPQHF.

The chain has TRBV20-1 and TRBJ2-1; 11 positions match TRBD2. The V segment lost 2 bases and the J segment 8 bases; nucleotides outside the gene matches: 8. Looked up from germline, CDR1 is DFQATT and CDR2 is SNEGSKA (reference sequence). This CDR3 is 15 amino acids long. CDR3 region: CSARRLAGPQHEQFF. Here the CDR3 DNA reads TGCAGTGCTAGAAGACTAGCGGGGCCCCAGCATGAGCAGTTCTTC.

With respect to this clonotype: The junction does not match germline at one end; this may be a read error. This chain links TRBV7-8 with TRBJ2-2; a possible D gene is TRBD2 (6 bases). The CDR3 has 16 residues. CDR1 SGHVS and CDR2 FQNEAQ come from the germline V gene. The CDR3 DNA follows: TGTGCCAGAAGCTTAGTTATAGCGGACTTCACCGGGGAGCTGTTTTTT. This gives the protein CARSLVIADFTGELFF.

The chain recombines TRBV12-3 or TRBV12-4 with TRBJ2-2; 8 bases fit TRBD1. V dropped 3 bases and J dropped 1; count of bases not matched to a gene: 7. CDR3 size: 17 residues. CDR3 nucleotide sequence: TGTGCCAGCAGTTTGGATGTCGGGACAGGGAACACCGGGGAGCTGTTTTTT. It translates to CASSLDVGTGNTGELFF.

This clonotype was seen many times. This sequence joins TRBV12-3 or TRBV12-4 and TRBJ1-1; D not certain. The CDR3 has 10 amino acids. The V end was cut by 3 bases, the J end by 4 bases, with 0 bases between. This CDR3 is CASSFTEAFF. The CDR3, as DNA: TGTGCCAGCAGTTTCACTGAAGCTTTCTTT.

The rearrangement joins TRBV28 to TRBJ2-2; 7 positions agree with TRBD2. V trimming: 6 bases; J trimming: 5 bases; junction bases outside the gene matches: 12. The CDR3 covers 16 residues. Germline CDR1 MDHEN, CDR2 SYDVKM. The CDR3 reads CASSLSLTSWTGELFF. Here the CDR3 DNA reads TGTGCCAGCAGCCTATCGTTGACTAGCTGGACCGGGGAGCTGTTTTTT.